The subject of this entry is one T cell receptor (beta chain). What it binds is not known. Only in-frame clones appear in the TCRdb table, and some are missing; sequencing was by immunoSEQ multiplex PCR. The table has roughly 100,000 clones, 85% to 95% seen once. CDR1 is SGHAT and CDR2 is FQNNGV in the germline V gene. CDR3 length: 17 amino acids. J was trimmed by 4 bases and V by 0 bases; bases with no gene match: 9. This sample was taken from a study of T cell responses to AZD1222 COVID-19 vaccine. Looking at the study overall: Both about-4-week and about-12-week second-dose recipients were combined. The study, taken as a whole, reports: Only after the peak T cell response were repertoires sampled. A rise in Spike-specific TCR breadth and depth followed two AZD1222 doses. Most donors were white British and more were female, and clonal diversity was possibly underestimated.

This chain joins TRBV11-2 and TRBJ2-1; 7 bases fit TRBD2. Sequenced here: peripheral blood, sampled on day 0 of AZD1222 vaccination. The sequence was obtained from an adult in good health. This CDR3 is CASSLDRGGSRYNEQFF. The CDR3 DNA reads as TGTGCCAGCAGCTTAGATAGGGGCGGGAGCAGGTACAATGAGCAGTTCTTC.